The entry that follows covers one T cell receptor (beta chain) sequence. Its target antigen remains unknown. Nothing much larger sits one base from this clone, and base qualities are not available. The sample is drawn from a study of cytomegalovirus exposure and HLA in healthy donors (dated by TCRdb to between 2016 and 2019). Regarding the study in general: According to an earlier analysis of 587 of the donors, roughly 180 million T cells yielded some 110 million unique TCR beta sequences and 276 Gb of sequence data. All discovery cohort repertoires had been generated on a single sequencing platform. Among some 410 genotyped donors of the cohort, an average of approximately 230,000 unique TCR beta nucleotide sequences were sequenced per donor, roughly a sixth of them non-productive. The study aimed to test whether signatures of past pathogen exposure could be identified by cataloging public T cell receptors. An earlier analysis of nearly 600 of the donors applied high-throughput TCR beta sequencing to assess whether each TCR beta V gene segment acted as functional or pseudogenic. The number of typed donors differed by locus: 629-630 for A, B, C, DRB1 and DQB1; approximately 520 for DQA1; over 600 for DPA1; and 450 to 480 for DPB1. An early release that covered about 600 HLA-typed donors contained around 300 gigabases of sequencing data and 85 million to 100 million unique TCR sequences. High-throughput TCR immunosequencing, statistical association of individual TCRs with disease status, and machine learning were combined to predict cytomegalovirus infection status. A later genetic analysis used genome-wide SNP genotypes for about 55% of the 666 donors, treating that subset as a discovery cohort. Rather than using new phenotypic data, the later analysis identified candidate immune exposures from TCR beta sequences and from how often those sequences occurred across donors. To study patterns of TCR occurrence, a later analysis re-analyzed previously published TCR beta repertoires from around 700 donors and added high-resolution HLA genotyping. A separate validation cohort of over a hundred different subjects was used in addition to the 666-subject first cohort. HLA typing covered class I and class II loci at four-digit resolution. The genetic ancestry cluster associated with self-reported Caucasian donors included about 84% of the roughly 400 genotyped donors. Donor age, sex, ethnicity and CMV serostatus were compiled alongside the repertoire data. Using immunosequencing, the study profiled T cell repertoires from about 610 subjects and related those repertoires to cytomegalovirus serostatus. Five DR-DQ haplotypes were treated as single units for association and clustering because of strong linkage in the cohort. What the work shows at the level of the full study, not this receptor alone: CMV serostatus was the only immune exposure information available for the cohort. In a later analysis, TCR association rates were found to vary across HLA loci, with the most associated TCRs seen for DRB1 alleles and the fewest for HLA-C alleles. Some IMGT-functional V segments, including TRBV6-2 and TRBV6-3, could not be told apart with the 87-base-pair reads, so those segments were excluded. The sequencing pipeline was judged likely to have produced a cluster of highly shared sequence variants as a technical artifact. While some public TCRs were present in many individuals, most TCR sequences turned up only very rarely across donors. Compared with the approximately 600-donor mean, donors in an Asian-associated ancestry cluster had fewer N-insertions in productive TCRs, according to a later genetic analysis. The study gave a list of 150 to 200 TCR beta chains associated with cytomegalovirus. A further reported finding was that TCR beta sequences accurately predicted the HLA-A and HLA-B alleles for most subjects in the first cohort. The classifier was reported to diagnose cytomegalovirus status with high specificity and sensitivity in both the original and validation cohorts. In an earlier analysis of approximately 590 of the donors, most TCR beta V segments appeared in productive rearrangements about 87% or about 30% of the time, broadly matching IMGT annotations. The presence/absence analyses assumed that sequencing depth was roughly uniform across donors, and that assumption may not be true. In a later analysis, HLA-associated TCR beta chains were found to be more clonally expanded and to have lower generation probabilities than equally common non-associated chains. Linkage disequilibrium might explain the correlated functional status among segregating V segments, but an unknown experimental factor could not be ruled out. Three of the identified cytomegalovirus-associated TCR beta chains were confirmed in vitro to be specific for cytomegalovirus antigens. Most CMV-associated TCR beta chains appeared to be HLA-restricted in a later analysis, and the HLA associations seemed to be driven largely by CMV exposure. It was suggested by the authors that the approach could potentially be generalized to other disease states and immunological phenotypes. In a later analysis, more than 15,000 TCR beta sequences were associated with specific HLA alleles at a false discovery rate of 0.05. Because counts were too low, roughly 18 rarely observed V segments, including chromosome 9 orphons, were left out of the earlier analysis of a few hundred of the donors. The cohort was sequenced for TCR beta chains only, and without alpha or paired-chain data the features that could be detected were limited. Strong co-occurrence of HLA alleles, especially DR and DQ, made assigning TCR associations to individual alleles difficult. An association between a missense DCLRE1C variant and V-gene and J-gene trimming of TCR beta chains was found in a later genetic analysis and replicated in an independent cohort. Because HLA typing was missing for some donors at each locus, association tests included only the typed subset. In a later analysis, several top co-occurrence clusters were reported to appear linked to parvovirus B19, influenza, CMV and Epstein-Barr virus.

The germline V gene specifies MGHRA as CDR1 and YSYEKL as CDR2. Trimming accounts for 5 bases at V and 6 bases at J, while the number of junction bases matched to no gene is 16. There are 17 amino acids in the CDR3, from cysteine to phenylalanine inclusive. Just CDR3 DNA is preserved here, 51 bases in frame from base 1. Receptors were amplified or captured by the immunoSEQ multiplex PCR assay. For the multiplex PCR, a mixture combining 60 forward primers for TCR Vbeta segments and 13 reverse primers for TCR Jbeta segments was used. A multiplex PCR assay on genomic DNA amplified the CDR3 region of rearranged TCR beta genes. Amplified TCR beta libraries were sequenced as 87-base-pair reads on the Illumina HiSeq System. The original methods were these. A later analysis tallied around 87 million unique TCR beta chains across the 550 to 850 repertoires, and around 12 million of those chains were shared by two or more donors. To remove PCR and sequencing errors, raw reads were error-corrected and collapsed into unique sequences using a nearest-neighbor algorithm that merged closely related sequences. CDR3 sequences were aligned to IMGT reference sequences to assign V, D and J gene segments. For a sequence to be retained, a match of at least six nucleotides was required to both a V gene segment and a J gene segment. Rearrangements were classified as productive when the CDR3 lacked stop codons and remained in frame with V and J, and all other rearrangements were classified as non-productive. Following IMGT convention, CDR3 was defined as the stretch from the second conserved V-encoded cysteine up to the conserved J-encoded phenylalanine. In an earlier analysis of 500 to 650 of the donors, sequences lacking an unambiguous match to a single V gene segment were excluded. An earlier analysis of 587 of the donors classified V segments as functional when productive rearrangements were above 56.7% and as segregating when the standard deviation between donors was above 5%. To diagnose cytomegalovirus status from the catalog of TCR beta chain sequences, a statistical classification framework was built. In a later analysis, TCR nucleotide sequences were compared against IMGT/GENE-DB human TR gene sequences so that V and J genes could be assigned. The TCRdist pipeline was used in a later analysis to assign CDR3 sequences and most-parsimonious VDJ recombination scenarios. In a later analysis, each TCR beta chain was defined by its CDR3 amino acid sequence together with its V-gene family, and reads lacking a unique V-gene family were excluded. As a way to deal with suspected cross-contamination and a sequencing artifact, a later analysis dropped 450 to 700 nucleotide sequences that were highly shared and had low generation probability. In a later analysis, a clonal expansion index for each public chain was calculated from normalized within-repertoire ranks of inferred template counts. A later analysis computed generation probabilities with a VDJ recombination model fitted to out-of-frame rearrangements, and checked the results against IGoR. In a later analysis, TCR-TCR, TCR-HLA and TCR-CMV co-occurrence was scored with hypergeometric tests, and a repertoire-size bias correction was applied to TCR pairs. To estimate false discovery rates, a later analysis permuted the HLA or CMV assignments 20 times. A later analysis grouped co-occurring TCRs with DBSCAN, adding TCRdist sequence similarity when clustering within HLA-allele-positive subsets. Repertoires with fewer than 30,000 or more than 120,000 public chains were left out of co-occurrence clustering, as were about five repertoires with anomalous nucleotide sharing. TCRdb provides this immuneACCESS table in a form limited to in-frame rearrangements. Some clones are lacking; in checked studies, under half of them reflect an unresolved V gene, and why the rest are absent is not known. V, J and clone size are taken as reported in that table, and D and trimming were inferred from the DNA itself. For this sample the table gives about 160,000 clones, of which roughly 80% were detected only once. The ten biggest clones cover under 1.5% of the sample.

The cohort consisted of fewer than 700 healthy bone marrow donors. At the time of sampling, every cohort member was nominally healthy, though immune exposures that went unrecorded were likely present. The donor was CMV seronegative and was included in the group of several hundred seronegative cohort members. A peripheral blood sample was provided by each donor, and peripheral blood mononuclear cells were used for TCR beta sequencing. The Qiagen DNeasy Blood Extraction Kit was used to extract genomic DNA from the blood cell samples. This receptor was identified in a man aged 25-45 years in good health and CMV-seronegative. The sample consisted of PBMCs. Recombination linked TRBV4-1 to TRBJ1-5; the central 7 bases match TRBD1. The nucleotides are TGCGCCAGCAGCGCCAGTAGCGCAGGGGGTATCCGTCAGCCCCAGCATTTT. It translates as CASSASSAGGIRQPQHF.